The sample holds one count of the clone carrying this T cell receptor beta chain. The entry originates in a study of blood T cell repertoires in COVID-19. Study-level background: Whether acute or convalescent, the COVID-19 samples came from the United States, Italy and Spain.

Here immunoSEQ multiplex PCR was the method, and the copy in TCRdb shows in-frame clones only, minus some. The table includes roughly 180,000 clones, 85% to 90% detected once. The germline gives CDR1 DFQATT, CDR2 SNEGSKA (reference sequence). V was shortened by 3 bases and J by 6 bases, with 7 bases between the two germline ends. The CDR3 contains 11 residues. This TCR was recovered from a young man with acute or convalescent COVID-19. Sample: peripheral blood. This chain connects TRBV20-1 to TRBJ2-3; D gene uncertain. CDR3 region: CSASKRDTQYF. In DNA, the CDR3 is TGCAGTGCTAGTAAACGGGATACGCAGTATTTT.